The 20 T cell receptor beta chains reported below all come from one sample, sequenced in a study of blood T cell repertoires in COVID-19. Data came from immunoSEQ multiplex PCR; TCRdb stores just in-frame clones and leaves some out. The sample holds fewer than 250,000 clones; around 84% are singletons and the top ten take about 11%. The specimen was peripheral blood. These receptors came from a woman older than 75 with COVID-19, enrolled during active disease.

The chain combines TRBV27 with TRBJ2-2, with TRBD2 matching over 15 bases. The CDR3 contains 17 residues. V shed 7 bases and J 4 bases; nucleotides not matched to a gene: 7. Germline V gene data show CDR1 as MNHEY and CDR2 as SMNVEV (reference sequence). The CDR3 DNA sequence: TGTGCCAGCAACCCCGGACTAGCGGGGGGGCCCACCGGGGAGCTGTTTTTT. The encoded protein is CASNPGLAGGPTGELFF.

The chain recombines TRBV2 with TRBJ1-3; D unclear. Trimming stripped 0 bases from V and 4 bases from J, with 10 bases between. The CDR3 extends over 15 amino acids. Germline loops: CDR1 SNHLY, CDR2 FYNNEI. The CDR3 sequence is CASSEAPAQGNTIYF. In nucleotides, the CDR3 is TGTGCCAGCAGTGAAGCGCCGGCACAGGGAAACACCATATATTTT.

The chain joins TRBV18 to TRBJ1-2; 7 bases map to TRBD1. Germline-derived CDR1 and CDR2 are KGHSH and LQKENI. Germline trimming cut 3 bases from V and 8 bases from J; bases unmatched to any gene: 6. The CDR3 is made up of 13 amino acids. In nucleotides, the CDR3 is TGTGCCAGCTCACCGGGCAGGGGGGAAGGCTACACCTTC. Residues: CASSPGRGEGYTF.

The J gene is TRBJ2-7, the V gene TRBV5-8; no clear D. Germline CDR1 SGHTS, CDR2 YDEGEE. Between the trimmed V and J ends, which lost 4 bases and 4 bases, there was a span of 9 bases. CDR3 size: 12 residues. The CDR3 loop reads CASSPLNYEQYF. CDR3 in DNA: TGTGCCAGCAGCCCCCTAAATTACGAGCAGTACTTC.

V and J are TRBV5-8 and TRBJ1-2, with D possibly being TRBD1 (5 bases). Germline CDR1 reads SGHTS; CDR2 reads YDEGEE. The CDR3 is made up of 13 amino acids. The ends were cut back, 4 bases at V and 4 bases at J, with 11 bases in the middle. CDR3 DNA: TGTGCCAGCAGCAAGTCAGGGTTCTATGGCTACACCTTC. As protein: CASSKSGFYGYTF.

The chain employs TRBV18 and TRBJ1-4; D unclear. The CDR3 consists of 13 residues. Germline CDR1 reads KGHSH; CDR2 reads LQKENI. Deletions cut 6 bases from V and 8 bases from J, with 13 bases between. The CDR3 DNA follows: TGTGCCAGCTCCCTTAGTCTGGGCGAAAAACTGTTTTTT. It codes for CASSLSLGEKLFF.

The chain joins TRBV19 to TRBJ1-5, with 7 bases lining up with TRBD1. This CDR3 has 16 residues. After removal of 4 bases from V and 3 bases from J, the junction contained 9 bases not matched to a gene. Germline V lookup: CDR1 LNHDA, CDR2 SQIVND (reference sequence). The DNA of the CDR3 is TGTGCCAGTAGTAGGGCAGGGGGACTCCCCAATCAGCCCCAGCATTTT. This encodes CASSRAGGLPNQPQHF.

This clone came up a few times. The rearrangement joins TRBV6-5 to TRBJ1-2; TRBD1 is a possible D gene (5 bases). CDR3 length equals 14 residues. The germline CDR1 and CDR2 sequences are MNHEY and SVGAGI. Trimming removed 4 bases from V and 0 bases from J, with 9 bases in between. The CDR3 protein is CASSSGTTNYGYTF. The CDR3 nucleotides are TGTGCCAGCAGTTCCGGGACTACTAACTATGGCTACACCTTC.

The chain recombines TRBV15 with TRBJ2-5; 8 nucleotides align to TRBD1. In germline, CDR1 is LNHNV, CDR2 YYDKDF (reference sequence). V shed 5 bases, J shed 4 bases, and the junction held 9 bases outside the gene matches. This CDR3 has 15 amino acids. The CDR3 nucleotides are TGTGCCACCAGCGGCCGGACAGGGTCGGCAGAGACCCAGTACTTC. This codes for CATSGRTGSAETQYF. The variable domain in full, with the rest retrieved from reference TRBV15 and TRBJ2-5, is DAMVIQNPRYQVTQFGKPVTLSCSQTLNHNVMYWYQQKSSQAPKLLFHYYDKDFNNEADTPDNFQSRRPNTSFCFLDIRSPGLGDTAMYLCATSGRTGSAETQYFGPGTRLLVL.

The genes are TRBV6-6 and TRBJ1-1; 7 bases map to TRBD1. V shed 5 bases and J 5 bases; nucleotides not matched to a gene: 11. Germline V gene sequence: CDR1 MNHNY, CDR2 SVGAGI (reference sequence). The CDR3 has 15 residues. The DNA of the CDR3 is TGTGCCAGCAGTCCCCGAGACAGGGCCCTGACTGAAGCTTTCTTT. Translating gives CASSPRDRALTEAFF.

The V and J genes are TRBV30 and TRBJ1-2; D possibly corresponds to TRBD1 (5 bases). Trimming removed 0 bases from V and 2 bases from J, with 10 bases in between. The CDR3 covers 14 residues. Germline values: CDR1 GTSNPN, CDR2 SVGIG (reference sequence). For the CDR3, the DNA is TGTGCCTGGAGTGTAAGTTCAGGGAACTATGGCTACACCTTC. Translation: CAWSVSSGNYGYTF. Full variable domain (remainder filled in from reference TRBV30 and TRBJ1-2): SQTIHQWPATLVQPVGSPLSLECTVEGTSNPNLYWYRQAAGRGLQLLFYSVGIGQISSEVPQNLSASRPQDRQFILSSKKLLLSDSGFYLCAWSVSSGNYGYTFGSGTRLTVV.

V and J are TRBV6-6 and TRBJ1-1, with 12 positions matching TRBD1. The germline gives CDR1 MNHNY, CDR2 SVGAGI (reference sequence). CDR3 size: 15 residues. The junction had 9 bases not matched to a gene; V was cut back by 10 bases and J by 3 bases. DNA for the CDR3: TGTGCCACCCTTCCGGGACAGGGGGCCGACACTGAAGCTTTCTTT. Translated: CATLPGQGADTEAFF.

The rearrangement links TRBV3-1 (or the pseudogene TRBV3-2) to TRBJ2-1; no reliable D call. This CDR3 spans 13 amino acids. The V and J ends lost 1 base and 7 bases respectively, with 8 bases between them. Per germline, CDR1 LGHDT and CDR2 YNNKEL (reference sequence). Written as DNA, the CDR3 is TGTGCCAGCAGCCAAGGGCTTCAGAATGAGCAGTTCTTC. It encodes CASSQGLQNEQFF.

The gene calls are TRBV2 and TRBJ1-5; maybe TRBD1 (5 bases). The CDR3 runs to 11 residues. Deletions cut 3 bases from V and 9 bases from J, with 6 bases between. Germline CDR1 and CDR2: SNHLY and FYNNEI. CDR3 residues: CASSEGPPQHF. CDR3 nucleotides: TGTGCCAGCAGTGAGGGGCCGCCCCAGCATTTT.

This chain uses TRBV18 with TRBJ1-1; TRBD1 matches 8 bases. Losses at the gene ends were 5 bases for V and 4 bases for J; bases not matched to a gene: 15. CDR1 and CDR2 from the germline V gene are KGHSH and LQKENI. CDR3 length equals 17 residues. The CDR3 bases are TGTGCCAGCTCAGGGACACAGGGGGGTGTCTATGGCACTGAAGCTTTCTTT. This sequence encodes CASSGTQGGVYGTEAFF.

The genes are TRBV19 and TRBJ2-5; 9 bases map to TRBD1. Germline-derived CDR1 and CDR2 are LNHDA and SQIVND (reference sequence). The CDR3 length is 15 residues. J lost 5 bases, V lost 6 bases, and 10 bases had no gene match. Here the CDR3 reads CASRPTGTGQETQYF. The CDR3 DNA follows: TGTGCCAGTAGGCCAACCGGGACAGGGCAGGAGACCCAGTACTTC.

The chain recombines TRBV5-1 with TRBJ2-5; 11 nucleotides match TRBD2. The ends lost 0 bases at V and 2 bases at J; junction bases unmatched: 9. Per germline, CDR1 SGHRS and CDR2 YFSETQ. The CDR3 length is 18 residues. The CDR3 bases are TGCGCCAGCAGCTTGGATTTTGCGGCTAGCGGGGGGCAAGAGACCCAGTACTTC. This encodes CASSLDFAASGGQETQYF.

J is TRBJ1-5 and V is TRBV3-1 (or the pseudogene TRBV3-2), with 10 bases lining up with TRBD1. The CDR3 covers 15 residues. Per germline, CDR1 LGHDT and CDR2 YNNKEL (reference sequence). With V trimmed by 7 bases and J by 5 bases, 8 bases remained unmatched. DNA for the CDR3: TGTGCCAGCATAACCGGGACAGGGGATGATCAGCCCCAGCATTTT. Its translation is CASITGTGDDQPQHF.

This sequence joins TRBV15 and TRBJ1-5; D gene ambiguous. CDR1 is LNHNV and CDR2 is YYDKDF in the germline V gene (reference sequence). V lost 5 bases and J lost 1, with 9 bases in between. This CDR3 spans 14 amino acids. CDR3 sequence (DNA): TGTGCCACCAGCCCCGCGGGAAGCAATCAGCCCCAGCATTTT. Translating it yields CATSPAGSNQPQHF. Supplemented by reference TRBV15 and TRBJ1-5, the full variable domain reads DAMVIQNPRYQVTQFGKPVTLSCSQTLNHNVMYWYQQKSSQAPKLLFHYYDKDFNNEADTPDNFQSRRPNTSFCFLDIRSPGLGDTAMYLCATSPAGSNQPQHFGDGTRLSIL.

The chain joins TRBV4-1 to TRBJ2-7, with 7 positions matching TRBD1. The germline gives CDR1 MGHRA, CDR2 YSYEKL. There are 16 residues in the CDR3. V was clipped by 1 base and J by 2 bases; unmatched bases: 8. CDR3 amino acids: CASSQALPDRPYEQYF. As DNA, the CDR3 is TGCGCCAGCAGCCAAGCTCTACCGGACAGGCCCTACGAGCAGTACTTC.